Detailed here is one T cell receptor (beta chain). Its antigen is still unknown. The sample belongs to a study of PD-L1 blockade in urothelial cancer. At the level of the study: Each patient had 0 to 3 earlier chemotherapy regimens. T cell content in blood samples showed a median of around 150,000.

Overall study findings and caveats: When pretreatment blood TCR clonality was below the median, it predicted better survival.

Trimming at V came to 0 bases and at J to 6 bases, leaving 8 bases not matched to a gene. CDR3 length equals 17 residues. The germline V gene has CDR1 GTSNPN and CDR2 SVGIG (reference sequence). Time point denoted: pretreatment peripheral blood. Method: immunoSEQ multiplex PCR; TCRdb's copy keeps in-frame clones and lacks some. The table shows about 130,000 clones, with roughly 84% occurring only once. The receptor was derived from a man aged 50 to 60 with urothelial cancer. Specimen: PBMCs, collected around atezolizumab (anti-PD-L1) treatment. The V call is TRBV30, the J call TRBJ2-3; 14 nucleotides align to TRBD2. The CDR3 here is CAWSVPGLAGGGDTQYF. CDR3 nucleotide sequence: TGTGCCTGGAGTGTACCCGGACTAGCGGGGGGCGGCGATACGCAGTATTTT.